This T cell receptor (beta chain) was found in a study of CXCR3-negative and CXCR3-positive naive CD8 T cells (dated 2019 in TCRdb). Study-wide context: In total, 130 million to 150 million TRB reads were obtained, which works out to roughly 1.5 +/- 0.3 million reads per library. The TRBV-TRBJ cluster analysis covered naive subsets from several donors and memory cells from 3 donors. Diversity and physicochemical repertoire analyses covered roughly eleven donors pooled from two independent experiments.

The research as a whole found: TRB CDR3s from CXCR3-positive naive cells showed higher hydrophobicity (lower Kidera factor 4), lower energy, and higher strength and volume indices than CXCR3-negative naive cells. Repertoire diversity was comparably high in both naive subsets but much lower in memory CD8+ T cells. Because surface CD5, which has been linked to self-reactivity in mice, was comparable between naive subsets, TCR interaction strength was also inferred from TRB CDR3 physicochemical properties. CXCR3 expression partially decreased after cryopreservation, so most assays used freshly isolated PBMCs. Naive CXCR3-negative and CXCR3-positive cells from the same donor showed similar TRBV-TRBJ usage, whereas memory cells showed distinct patterns.

For each CD8+ T cell subset, flow sorting was done in triplicate, and 300,000 to 350,000 cells per subset went directly into RLT lysis buffer. To exclude memory contaminants, naive CD8+ T cells were stringently defined as CD45RO-CCR7+CD27+CD95-. Using standard density gradient centrifugation, peripheral blood mononuclear cells were isolated from buffy coats. Naive CXCR3-negative and CXCR3-positive CD8+ T cells were flow-sorted on a FACSAria III. An RNeasy Mini Kit was used to extract total RNA from the sorted cells. Turning to this clonotype: What antigen it recognizes has not been identified.

As encoded in the germline V gene (reference sequence), CDR1 is LNHDA while CDR2 is SQIVND. The CDR3 starts with the cysteine, ends with the phenylalanine, and has 17 residues. Only the protein is available. TCRdb lists the instrument as NextSeq 550. The Human TCR Profiling Kit (MiLaboratory) was used to make UMI-labeled 5' RACE TRB cDNA libraries. The full amount of extracted RNA was used for cDNA synthesis, and the full amount of resulting cDNA was used for PCR amplification. Libraries were prepared in parallel using an identical number of PCR cycles. For the original study's pipeline: MIGEC and MiXCR extracted about 50,000 +/- 9,200 unique UMI-labeled TRB cDNA molecules per library, requiring at least two reads per UMI. Each library averaged about 40,000 +/- 10,000 functional in-frame TRB CDR3 nucleotide clonotypes without stop codons. After each sample was downsampled to 5000 UMI-labeled TRB molecules, VDJtools was used to calculate diversity metrics such as normalized Shannon-Wiener and Chao1. VDJtools was used to calculate clonotype-size-weighted physicochemical properties of the central five CDR3 residues, namely interaction energy, strength, volume and Kidera factor 4. TCRdb reprocessed the reads, reporting each CDR3 protein sequence once and no DNA. The V and J calls come from TCRdb's annotation, not from the publication. The record for this sample contains around 6,900 distinct CDR3 sequences. The top ten constitute approximately 1.5% of the sample.

The chain was built from TRBV19 and TRBJ1-1; the D call of TRBD1 rests on TCRdb alone, since no DNA is present to check it. Source material: naive CXCR3+ CD8+ T cells from blood. The sample's cell subset or site label, in plain terms: CD45RO-CCR7+CD27+CD95- naive CD8+ T cells expressing CXCR3 (TNR3+). The clonotype was recovered from a human donor in good health. Some clones in this sample may be carry-over from other donors' samples. CDR3 sequence: CASSIDPLNRGATEAFF.